Here is one T cell receptor (beta chain) with its context. Its antigen is currently unknown. The data stem from a study of radiation and T cells in renal cell carcinoma. Stated time point: blood 4 weeks post-SBRT, at nephrectomy. Treatment described: 15 Gy SBRT to primary tumor, nephrectomy 4 weeks later. Nephrectomy followed 15 Gy stereotactic body radiation by 4 weeks. The tumor was a clear cell renal cell carcinoma. V lost 6 bases, J lost 3 bases, and 7 bases stayed unmatched. The CDR3 loop spans 14 amino acids. The V gene's germline CDR1 is MNHEY and CDR2 SVGAGI. Profiling relied on immunoSEQ multiplex PCR, and the TCRdb table lists in-frame clones only, not all of them. The sample contains approximately 83,000 clones, just under 85% of which appear only once. Notes on the study in general: Pretreatment tumor biopsies were lacking, so baseline clonotypes are unknown.

The clonotype was recovered from a man over 45 with renal cell carcinoma. The rearrangement uses TRBV6-5 and TRBJ1-1, with TRBD1 identical over 7 bases. Sequenced here: blood, sampled from a patient whose treatment included radiotherapy and nephrectomy. The CDR3 loop reads CASRQQGIYTEAFF. CDR3 coding DNA: TGTGCCAGCAGACAACAGGGGATATACACTGAAGCTTTCTTT.